This TCR beta chain is drawn from a study of post-analysis software for immune sequencing data. In the study overall: Relapsing-remitting, secondary progressive and progressive-relapsing multiple sclerosis were all included among the disease courses.

Overall study results and limits: Among multiple sclerosis patients, normalized Chao1 diversity was significantly below that of controls. Five or six TRBV segments were more frequent in patients than controls; TRBV5-6, TRBV5-1 and TRBV20-1 belonged to this group. The F measure placed samples prepared in the same batch into strongly shared clusters.

Unique molecular identifiers were built into the TCR beta cDNA libraries. Each sample of about 0.9 to 10 million input T cells yielded 500,000 or so cDNA molecules, so each molecule approximated one T cell. TCRdb ran MiXCR on the PCR reads and lists one entry per CDR3 protein. The data contain approximately 690,000 distinct CDR3 sequences, roughly three fifths of them singletons. This clonotype has only a few counts. Its matching antigen is unknown. Trimming pared 1 base from V and 9 bases from J, leaving 8 bases between. CDR3 length equals 12 residues. Germline CDR1 and CDR2: MGHRA and YSYEKL. The source of this sequence is a girl under 10 years old with multiple sclerosis. Sequencing input: blood. The chain uses TRBV4-1 and TRBJ2-3; possible D gene TRBD1, 5 bases. CDR3 nucleotide sequence: TGCGCCAGCAGCCAAGCGCAGGGAACGCAGTATTTT. Protein product: CASSQAQGTQYF.